This section outlines one TCR beta chain sequence together with its context. Those who donated were healthy HIV-negative adults, with no recent acute infections or vaccinations reported. This CDR3 region has 16 residues. The germline V gene has CDR1 SNHLY and CDR2 FYNNEI. J gave up 2 bases and V 6 bases, and 6 bases lay outside the gene matches. At the deep level, the assay was run. Method: immunoSEQ multiplex PCR; TCRdb's copy keeps in-frame clones and lacks some. The table has more than 400,000 clones, roughly 80% seen once; the top ten hold roughly an eighth. These data originate in a study of shared clonotypes between healthy human individuals. Across the whole study: Donors were two women and a few men aged 18 to 49.

The source is a woman aged 40 to 50 in good health. Some clones in this sample may be carry-over from other donors' samples. The chain combines TRBV2 with TRBJ2-7, with TRBD2 matching over 14 bases. Sequenced input: PBMCs. CDR3 amino acids: CASRPPGLAGAYEQYF. As DNA, the CDR3 is TGTGCCAGCAGACCCCCGGGACTAGCGGGAGCCTACGAGCAGTACTTC. The full variable domain, rest sourced from reference TRBV2 and TRBJ2-7, is EPEVTQTPSHQVTQMGQEVILRCVPISNHLYFYWYRQILGQKVEFLVSFYNNEISEKSEIFDDQFSVERPDGSNFTLKIRSTKLEDSAMYFCASRPPGLAGAYEQYFGPGTRLTVT.